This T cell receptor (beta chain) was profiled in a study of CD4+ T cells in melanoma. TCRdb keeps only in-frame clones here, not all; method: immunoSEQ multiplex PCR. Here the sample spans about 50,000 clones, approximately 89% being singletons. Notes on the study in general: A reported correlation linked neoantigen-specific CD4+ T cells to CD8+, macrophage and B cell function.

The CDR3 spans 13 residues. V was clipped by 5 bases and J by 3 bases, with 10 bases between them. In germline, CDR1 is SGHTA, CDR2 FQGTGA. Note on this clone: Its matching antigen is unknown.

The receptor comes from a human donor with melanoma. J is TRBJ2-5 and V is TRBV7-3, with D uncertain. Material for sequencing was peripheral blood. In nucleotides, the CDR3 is TGTGCCAGCAGCGATAAGCTCGAAGAGACCCAGTACTTC. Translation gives CASSDKLEETQYF.